This T cell receptor beta chain comes out of a study of T cells in Graves' hyperthyroidism and ophthalmopathy. There are a few counts of this clonotype. Germline values: CDR1 LNHDA, CDR2 SQIVND (reference sequence). J gave up 1 base and V 6 bases, and 6 bases lay outside the gene matches. This CDR3 has 15 residues. Diagnosis relied on clinical symptoms, serum thyroxine and TRAb, thyroid ultrasound and orbital computed tomography. Amplified regions were TCR beta CDR3 sequences from RNA transcripts. First-round RT-PCR targeting the TCR CDR3 was performed with the HTBI primer set. Via MiXCR, TCRdb re-called the multiplex PCR reads, giving one row per CDR3 protein. The table lists approximately 570,000 distinct CDR3 sequences, about 20% of them singletons.

This clonotype was sampled from a man aged 35-49 years with Graves' ophthalmopathy. The specimen sequenced was blood. V and J are TRBV19 and TRBJ1-1; TRBD1 agrees at 9 bases. Here the CDR3 DNA reads TGTGCCAGTAGAATCCGACAGGGGGGGAACACTGAAGCTTTCTTT. Translating gives CASRIRQGGNTEAFF.